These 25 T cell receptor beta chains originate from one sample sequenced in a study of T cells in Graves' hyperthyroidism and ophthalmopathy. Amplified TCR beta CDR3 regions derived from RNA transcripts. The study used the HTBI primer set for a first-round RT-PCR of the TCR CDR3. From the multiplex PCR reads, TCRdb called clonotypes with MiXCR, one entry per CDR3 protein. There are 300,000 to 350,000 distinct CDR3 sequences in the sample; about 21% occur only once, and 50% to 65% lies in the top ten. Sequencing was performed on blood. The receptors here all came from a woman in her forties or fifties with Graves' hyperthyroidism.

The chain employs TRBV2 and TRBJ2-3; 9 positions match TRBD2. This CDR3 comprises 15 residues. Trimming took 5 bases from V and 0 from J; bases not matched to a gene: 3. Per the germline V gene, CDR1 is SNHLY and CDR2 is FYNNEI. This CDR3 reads CASSSSGASTDTQYF. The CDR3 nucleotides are TGTGCCAGCAGTTCTAGCGGGGCTAGCACAGATACGCAGTATTTT.

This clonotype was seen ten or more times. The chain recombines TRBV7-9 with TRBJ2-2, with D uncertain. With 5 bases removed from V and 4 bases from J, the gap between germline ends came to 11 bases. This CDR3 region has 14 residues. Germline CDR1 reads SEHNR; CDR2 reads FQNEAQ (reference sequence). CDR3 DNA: TGTGCCAGCAGCCCACCTAAGAGCACCGGGGAGCTGTTTTTT. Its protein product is CASSPPKSTGELFF.

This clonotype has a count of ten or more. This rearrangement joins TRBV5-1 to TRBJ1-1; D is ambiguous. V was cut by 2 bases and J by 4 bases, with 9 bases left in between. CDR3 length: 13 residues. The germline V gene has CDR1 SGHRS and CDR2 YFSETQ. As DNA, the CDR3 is TGCGCCAGCAGCTTTGGGGAGGCCACTGAAGCTTTCTTT. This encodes CASSFGEATEAFF.

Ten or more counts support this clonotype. Here the CDR3 reads CASSQQGFGNQPQHF. The CDR3 DNA reads as TGCGCCAGCAGCCAGCAAGGGTTCGGGAATCAGCCCCAGCATTTT. The chain recombines TRBV4-1 with TRBJ1-5; the D is unclear. This CDR3 spans 15 amino acids. The V gene lost 3 bases and the J gene lost 4 bases, with 13 bases spanning the gap. Germline values: CDR1 MGHRA, CDR2 YSYEKL.

The CDR3 loop is CASSQDPGYSNQPQHF. In DNA, the CDR3 is TGCGCCAGCAGCCAAGATCCGGGTTATAGCAATCAGCCCCAGCATTTT. This rearrangement joins TRBV4-1 to TRBJ1-5; D uncertain. CDR1 and CDR2 from the germline V gene are MGHRA and YSYEKL. The CDR3 sequence is 16 residues long. With 0 bases removed from V and 0 bases from J, the gap between germline ends came to 9 bases.

CDR3 region: CSASRWEQYF. The CDR3 bases are TGCAGTGCTAGCCGGTGGGAGCAGTACTTC. J is TRBJ2-7 and V is TRBV20-1; D not resolved. The CDR3 contains 10 residues. V shed 3 bases and J shed 7 bases, with 7 bases lying between them. Germline CDR1 reads DFQATT; CDR2 reads SNEGSKA (reference sequence).

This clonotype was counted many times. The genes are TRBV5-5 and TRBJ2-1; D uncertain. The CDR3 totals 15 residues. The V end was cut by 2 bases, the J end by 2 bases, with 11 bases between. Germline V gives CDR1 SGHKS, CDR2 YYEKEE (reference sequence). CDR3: CASSFDGKTYNEQFF. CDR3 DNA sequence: TGTGCCAGCAGCTTTGATGGGAAGACCTACAATGAGCAGTTCTTC.

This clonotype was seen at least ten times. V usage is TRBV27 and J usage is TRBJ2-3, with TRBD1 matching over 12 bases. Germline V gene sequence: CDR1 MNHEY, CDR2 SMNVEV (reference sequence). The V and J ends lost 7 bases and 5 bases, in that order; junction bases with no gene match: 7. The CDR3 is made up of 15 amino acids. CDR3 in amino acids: CASTTRDRGRDTQYF. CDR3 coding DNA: TGTGCCAGCACCACCAGGGACAGGGGGCGAGATACGCAGTATTTT.

This CDR3 reads CASSIDTDYEQYF. CDR3 sequence (DNA): TGTGCCAGCAGTATTGACACAGACTACGAGCAGTACTTC. The J gene is TRBJ2-7, the V gene TRBV6-1; unclear D gene. Per germline, CDR1 MNHNS and CDR2 SASEGT. This CDR3 comprises 13 residues. The V end lost 5 bases, the J end lost 3 bases, and 11 bases lay between the germline ends.

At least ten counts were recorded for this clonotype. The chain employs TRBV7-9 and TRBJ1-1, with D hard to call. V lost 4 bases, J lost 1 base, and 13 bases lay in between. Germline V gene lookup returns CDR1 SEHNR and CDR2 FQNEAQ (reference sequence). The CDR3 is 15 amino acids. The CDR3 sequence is CASSYRRAPNTEAFF. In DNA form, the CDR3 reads TGTGCCAGCAGCTATCGCCGGGCCCCGAACACTGAAGCTTTCTTT. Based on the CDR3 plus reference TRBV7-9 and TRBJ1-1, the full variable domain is DTGVSQNPRHKITKRGQNVTFRCDPISEHNRLYWYRQTLGQGPEFLTYFQNEAQLEKSRLLSDRFSAERPKGSFSTLEIQRTEQGDSAMYLCASSYRRAPNTEAFFGQGTRLTVV.

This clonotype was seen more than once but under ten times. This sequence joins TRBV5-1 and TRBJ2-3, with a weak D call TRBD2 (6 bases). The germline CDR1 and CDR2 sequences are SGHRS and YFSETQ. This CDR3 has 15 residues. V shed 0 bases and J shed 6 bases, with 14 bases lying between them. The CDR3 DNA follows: TGCGCCAGCAGCTTGGGGGTTTCGGGGGACGATACGCAGTATTTT. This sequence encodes CASSLGVSGDDTQYF.

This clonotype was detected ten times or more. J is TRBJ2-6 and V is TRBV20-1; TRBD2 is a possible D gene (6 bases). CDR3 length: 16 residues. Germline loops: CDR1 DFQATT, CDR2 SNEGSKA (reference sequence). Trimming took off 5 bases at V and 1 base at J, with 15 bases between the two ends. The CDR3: CSAPIQRGSGANVLTF. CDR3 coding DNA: TGCAGTGCTCCAATTCAACGGGGGTCTGGGGCCAACGTCCTGACTTTC.

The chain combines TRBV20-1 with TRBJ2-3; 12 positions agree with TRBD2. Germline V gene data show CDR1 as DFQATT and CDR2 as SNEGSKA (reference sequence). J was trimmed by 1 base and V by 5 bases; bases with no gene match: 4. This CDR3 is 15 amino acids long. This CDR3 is CSASRLAGGTDTQYF. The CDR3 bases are TGCAGTGCTTCCAGACTAGCGGGGGGCACAGATACGCAGTATTTT.

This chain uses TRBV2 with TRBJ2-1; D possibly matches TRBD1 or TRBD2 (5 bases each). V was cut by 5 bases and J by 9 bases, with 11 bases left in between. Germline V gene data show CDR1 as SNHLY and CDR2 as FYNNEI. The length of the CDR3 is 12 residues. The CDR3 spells CASSQGTGEQFF. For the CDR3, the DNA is TGTGCCAGCAGTCAAGGGACGGGTGAGCAGTTCTTC.

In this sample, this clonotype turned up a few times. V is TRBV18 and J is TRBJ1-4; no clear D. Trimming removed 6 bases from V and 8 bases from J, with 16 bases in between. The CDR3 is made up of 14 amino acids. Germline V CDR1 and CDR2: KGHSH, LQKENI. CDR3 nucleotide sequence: TGTGCCAGCTCCCAATCGACGGCGGGGGAAAAACTGTTTTTT. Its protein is CASSQSTAGEKLFF. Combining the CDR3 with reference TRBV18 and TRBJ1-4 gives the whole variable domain NAGVMQNPRHLVRRRGQEARLRCSPMKGHSHVYWYRQLPEEGLKFMVYLQKENIIDESGMPKERFSAEFPKEGPSILRIQQVVRGDSAAYFCASSQSTAGEKLFFGSGTQLSVL.

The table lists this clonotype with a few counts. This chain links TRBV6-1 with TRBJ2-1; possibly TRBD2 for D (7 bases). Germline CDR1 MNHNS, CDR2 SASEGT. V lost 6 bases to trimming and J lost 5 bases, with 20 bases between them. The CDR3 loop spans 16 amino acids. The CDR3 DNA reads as TGTGCCAGCAGCAAAAGTGGGGGGGCGGGGGACAATGAGCAGTTCTTC. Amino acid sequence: CASSKSGGAGDNEQFF.

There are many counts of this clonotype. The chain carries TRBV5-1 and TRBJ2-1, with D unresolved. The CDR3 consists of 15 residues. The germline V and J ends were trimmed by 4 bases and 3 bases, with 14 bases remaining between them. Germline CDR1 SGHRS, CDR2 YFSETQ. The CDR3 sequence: CASSHPDHYYNEQFF. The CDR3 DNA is TGCGCCAGCAGCCACCCGGACCACTACTACAATGAGCAGTTCTTC.

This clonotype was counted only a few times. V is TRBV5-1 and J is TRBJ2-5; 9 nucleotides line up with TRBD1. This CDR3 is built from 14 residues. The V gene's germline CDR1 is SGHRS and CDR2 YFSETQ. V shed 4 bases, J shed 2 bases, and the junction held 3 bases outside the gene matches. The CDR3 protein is CASSAGTGQETQYF. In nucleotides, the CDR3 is TGCGCCAGCAGCGCCGGGACAGGGCAAGAGACCCAGTACTTC.

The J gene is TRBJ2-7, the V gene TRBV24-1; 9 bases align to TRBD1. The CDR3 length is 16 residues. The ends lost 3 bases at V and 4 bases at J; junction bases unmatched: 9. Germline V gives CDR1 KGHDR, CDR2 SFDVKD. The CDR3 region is CATSDPGQGFSYEQYF. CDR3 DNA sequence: TGTGCCACCAGTGATCCGGGACAGGGTTTTAGTTACGAGCAGTACTTC.

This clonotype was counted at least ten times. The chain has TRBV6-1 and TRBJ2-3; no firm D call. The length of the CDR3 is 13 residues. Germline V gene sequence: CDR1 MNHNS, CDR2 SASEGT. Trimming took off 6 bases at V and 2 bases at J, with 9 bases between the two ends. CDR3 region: CASSRTITDTQYF. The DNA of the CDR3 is TGTGCCAGCAGCAGGACCATCACAGATACGCAGTATTTT.

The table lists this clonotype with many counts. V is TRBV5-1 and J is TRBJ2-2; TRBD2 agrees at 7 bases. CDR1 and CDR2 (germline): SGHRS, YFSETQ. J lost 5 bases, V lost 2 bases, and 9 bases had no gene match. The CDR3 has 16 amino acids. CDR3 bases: TGCGCCAGCAGCTTACTCGCGGGAGAGTCGACCGGGGAGCTGTTTTTT. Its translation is CASSLLAGESTGELFF.

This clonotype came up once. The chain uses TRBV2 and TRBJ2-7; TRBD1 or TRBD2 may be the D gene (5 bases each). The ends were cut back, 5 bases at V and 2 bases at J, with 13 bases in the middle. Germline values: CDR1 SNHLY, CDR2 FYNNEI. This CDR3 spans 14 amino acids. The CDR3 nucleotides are TGTGCCAGCAGTTACGATGGGGGAACCTACGAGCAGTACTTC. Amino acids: CASSYDGGTYEQYF.

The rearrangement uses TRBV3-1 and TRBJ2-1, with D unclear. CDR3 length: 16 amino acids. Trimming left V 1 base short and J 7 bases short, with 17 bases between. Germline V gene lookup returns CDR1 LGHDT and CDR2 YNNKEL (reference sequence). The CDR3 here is CASSQGHSGFGNEQFF. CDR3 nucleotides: TGTGCCAGCAGCCAAGGTCATTCCGGATTCGGGAATGAGCAGTTCTTC.

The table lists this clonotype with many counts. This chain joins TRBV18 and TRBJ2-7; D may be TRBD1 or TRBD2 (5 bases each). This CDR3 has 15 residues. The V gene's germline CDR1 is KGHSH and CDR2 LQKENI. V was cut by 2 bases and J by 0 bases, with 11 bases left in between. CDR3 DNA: TGTGCCAGCTCACCATTCCGGGACGGCTCCTACGAGCAGTACTTC. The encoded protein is CASSPFRDGSYEQYF.

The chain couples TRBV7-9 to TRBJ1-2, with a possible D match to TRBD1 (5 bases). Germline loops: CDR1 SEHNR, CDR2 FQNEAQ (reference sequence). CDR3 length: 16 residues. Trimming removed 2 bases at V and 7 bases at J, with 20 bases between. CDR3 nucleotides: TGTGCCAGCAGCTTATCGTTGACAGCAAGTTGGGGTGGCTACACCTTC. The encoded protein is CASSLSLTASWGGYTF.